The T cell receptor beta chain under discussion was sequenced for a study of blood T cell repertoires in COVID-19. Looking at the study overall: COVID-19 samples, acute and convalescent, were from the United States, Italy and Spain. PBMCs, B-cell-depleted T cells, or T cells provided the cDNA or gDNA that made up the material.

Authors' methods: Amplification of reference gene primers was used by the study to estimate nucleated cell counts. TCRdb's table, derived via immunoSEQ multiplex PCR, lists solely in-frame clones and lacks some. D and trimming come from the DNA, and the V and J calls and clone size come from that table. The sample lists approximately 210,000 clones; around 89% were seen once. Per the germline V gene, CDR1 is KGHSH and CDR2 is LQKENI. V gave up 5 bases and J gave up 4 bases, with 14 bases separating them. The CDR3 totals 14 residues. The rearrangement joins TRBV18 to TRBJ1-2, with a tentative D call TRBD1 (5 bases). Sequencing input: peripheral blood. This TCR derives from a woman between 35 and 50 years old with acute or convalescent COVID-19. Here the CDR3 DNA reads TGTGCCAGCTCATTAACGGAGGGACTCTATGGCTACACCTTC. Translated: CASSLTEGLYGYTF. Using reference TRBV18 and TRBJ1-2 for the parts outside the CDR3, the full variable domain is NAGVMQNPRHLVRRRGQEARLRCSPMKGHSHVYWYRQLPEEGLKFMVYLQKENIIDESGMPKERFSAEFPKEGPSILRIQQVVRGDSAAYFCASSLTEGLYGYTFGSGTRLTVV.